These T cell receptor beta chains were read from a single sample in a study of shared clonotypes between healthy human individuals. Clones were read by immunoSEQ multiplex PCR, and TCRdb kept only the in-frame ones, dropping some. This repertoire shows about 96,000 clones, 60% to 75% found once; its top ten account for around half. The sample consisted of memory CD8+ T cells sorted from blood. Source of these receptors: a man younger than 45 in good health. Both conserved end residues are part of each CDR3.

>14|TRBV28|TRBJ1-1
CASSRGVLDTEAFF
>15|TRBV12-5|TRBJ2-3
CASGNSRDSTDTQYF
>16|TRBV5-1|TRBJ2-3
CASSPRTSGSPDTQYF
>14|TRBV5-6|TRBJ2-7
CASSLGGGSYEQYF
>15|TRBV18|TRBJ2-3
CASRTPTFSTDTQYF
>16|TRBV9|TRBJ2-1
CASSEGTSGRAYEQFF
>17|TRBV7-2|TRBJ1-3
CASSLRLAGISGNTIYF
>15|TRBV25-1|TRBJ1-1
CASSGAGEKNTEAFF
>13|TRBV7-8|TRBJ2-4
CASSKRPENIQYF
>14|TRBV11-2|TRBJ2-1
CASSLAAGANEQFF
>14|TRBV5-1|TRBJ1-1
CASSLGSSGFGAFF
>16|TRBV27|TRBJ1-5
CASSLVGANSNQPQHF
>15|TRBV6-1|TRBJ1-3
CASSERADSADTIYF
>15|TRBV27|TRBJ2-7
CASSFARLDLDEQYF
>13|TRBV19|TRBJ2-7
CASSPGTAYEQYF
>17|TRBV7-9|TRBJ2-1
CASSLGFSGPLHNEQFF